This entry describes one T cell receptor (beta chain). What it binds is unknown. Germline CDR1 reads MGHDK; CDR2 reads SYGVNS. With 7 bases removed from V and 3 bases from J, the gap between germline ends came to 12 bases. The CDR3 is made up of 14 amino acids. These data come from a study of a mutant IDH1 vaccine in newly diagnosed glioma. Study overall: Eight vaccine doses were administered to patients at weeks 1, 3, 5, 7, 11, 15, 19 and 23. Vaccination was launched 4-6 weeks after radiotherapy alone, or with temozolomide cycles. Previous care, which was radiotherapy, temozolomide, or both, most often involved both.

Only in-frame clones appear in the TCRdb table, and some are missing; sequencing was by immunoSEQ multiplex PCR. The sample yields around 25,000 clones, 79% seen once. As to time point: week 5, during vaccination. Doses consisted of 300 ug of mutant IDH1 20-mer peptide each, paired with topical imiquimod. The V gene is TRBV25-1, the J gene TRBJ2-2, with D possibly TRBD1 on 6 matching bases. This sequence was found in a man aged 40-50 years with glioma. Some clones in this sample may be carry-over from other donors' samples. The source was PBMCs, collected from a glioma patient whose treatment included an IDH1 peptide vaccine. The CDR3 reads CASTQGPYTGELFF. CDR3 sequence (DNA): TGTGCCAGCACGCAGGGGCCTTACACCGGGGAGCTGTTTTTT.